This is a list of T cell receptor beta chains from one sample in a study of cytomegalovirus exposure and HLA in healthy donors. Generated by immunoSEQ multiplex PCR, the TCRdb table keeps only in-frame clones and is missing some. The table lists some 170,000 clones, around 75% of them singletons, with about 4.7% in the top ten. Sequencing was performed on PBMCs. These receptors all stem from a man aged 18 to 29 in good health and CMV-seropositive. Each CDR3 is given with its conserved first and last residue. D genes are given only for firm matches. Not all rows give a size; the values are once, few, many and, for expanded clones, a class.

d_call clone_size j_call v_call cdr3_aa cdr3_nt
TRBD2 - TRBJ2-1 TRBV7-8 CASSTSTGGHYNEQFF TGTGCCAGCAGCACAAGTACGGGGGGGCATTACAATGAGCAGTTCTTC
TRBD1 - TRBJ2-3 TRBV5-4 CASSVDRAGSTDTQYF TGTGCCAGCAGCGTGGACAGGGCTGGTAGCACAGATACGCAGTATTTT
TRBD2 - TRBJ2-1 TRBV4-2 CASSQGLAGHNEQFF TGTGCCAGCAGCCAGGGACTAGCCGGTCACAATGAGCAGTTCTTC
- - TRBJ2-1 TRBV4-1 CASSQEFLFNEQFF TGCGCCAGCAGCCAAGAGTTCCTGTTCAATGAGCAGTTCTTC
- - TRBJ2-2 TRBV6-1 CASTYTGELFF TGTGCCAGCACCTACACCGGGGAGCTGTTTTTT
- - TRBJ1-1 TRBV30 CAWRRRSNTEAFF TGTGCCTGGAGACGCAGGTCGAACACTGAAGCTTTCTTT
TRBD2 - TRBJ2-1 TRBV29-1 CSVESLAGGPSYNEQFF TGCAGCGTTGAATCGCTAGCGGGGGGGCCTTCCTACAATGAGCAGTTCTTC
TRBD1 - TRBJ1-1 TRBV18 CASSPGQANTEAFF TGTGCCAGCTCACCGGGACAGGCGAACACTGAAGCTTTCTTT
- - TRBJ1-2 TRBV5-1 CASSFGTAEFYGYTF TGCGCCAGCAGCTTCGGTACAGCAGAGTTCTATGGCTACACCTTC
- - TRBJ1-6 TRBV2 CASSEATAGEWGNSPLHF TGTGCCAGCAGTGAAGCTACGGCAGGGGAATGGGGTAATTCACCCCTCCACTTT
- - TRBJ2-4 TRBV7-6 CASSLETGTPLGKNIQYF TGTGCCAGCAGCTTAGAGACCGGGACTCCGTTGGGCAAAAACATTCAGTACTTC
- once TRBJ1-6 TRBV5-1 CASSLGQGPDNSPLHF TGCGCCAGCAGCTTAGGGCAGGGGCCGGATAATTCACCCCTCCACTTT
- - TRBJ2-3 TRBV27 CASSPHRASSTDTQYF TGTGCCAGCAGTCCACACAGGGCCTCCAGCACAGATACGCAGTATTTT
- - TRBJ2-2 TRBV5-1 CASSPWTDTGELFF TGCGCCAGCAGCCCTTGGACAGACACCGGGGAGCTGTTTTTT
- - TRBJ1-1 TRBV6-5 CASSYSARRKAEAFF TGTGCCAGCAGTTACTCAGCGCGAAGAAAGGCTGAAGCTTTCTTT
TRBD1 - TRBJ1-2 TRBV6-4 CASTPRPLDRVEGYTF TGTGCCAGCACCCCGAGGCCCTTAGACAGGGTTGAAGGCTACACCTTC
- - TRBJ1-5 TRBV30 CAWTNGQPNQPQHF TGTGCCTGGACGAACGGACAGCCCAATCAGCCCCAGCATTTT
- - TRBJ2-1 TRBV19 CASSPPERPLFF TGTGCCAGTAGCCCCCCGGAGAGACCTTTGTTCTTC
TRBD2 - TRBJ2-1 TRBV5-4 CASTIGTSIRDEQFF TGTGCCAGCACCATAGGGACTAGCATTCGCGATGAGCAGTTCTTC
- few TRBJ2-3 TRBV6-5 CASSLLGGSTDTQYF TGTGCCAGCAGCCTACTCGGCGGGAGCACAGATACGCAGTATTTT
- - TRBJ1-2 TRBV10-3 CAISERYGYTF TGTGCCATCAGTGAACGGTATGGCTACACCTTC
- - TRBJ2-5 TRBV5-4 CASSLRGGETQYF TGTGCCAGCAGCTTGAGAGGTGGGGAGACCCAGTACTTC
TRBD1 - TRBJ1-2 TRBV6-1 CASSTTGGGYGYTF TGTGCCAGCAGTACGACAGGGGGCGGCTATGGCTACACCTTC
TRBD1 - TRBJ1-2 TRBV11-3 CASSPRTGAGYGYTF TGTGCCAGCAGCCCCCGGACAGGGGCTGGCTATGGCTACACCTTC
- - TRBJ2-2 TRBV28 CASSLSLLGAGELFF TGTGCCAGCAGTTTATCCCTCCTAGGAGCCGGGGAGCTGTTTTTT
- once TRBJ2-1 TRBV5-4 CASSWDSLGGNEQFF TGTGCCAGCAGCTGGGACTCCCTTGGGGGCAATGAGCAGTTCTTC
TRBD2 once TRBJ2-3 TRBV7-2 CASSLVGGGGSANTQYF TGTGCCAGCAGCTTAGTTGGTGGCGGGGGTTCGGCAAATACGCAGTATTTT
- - TRBJ2-5 TRBV6-1 CASSEGSTQYF TGTGCCAGCAGTGAGGGGAGTACCCAGTACTTC
TRBD1 - TRBJ1-4 TRBV5-8 CASSLAGTGGATNEKLFF TGTGCCAGCAGCTTGGCCGGGACAGGGGGCGCAACTAATGAAAAACTGTTTTTT
- - TRBJ2-1 TRBV19 CASSMTYNEQFF TGTGCCAGTAGTATGACATACAATGAGCAGTTCTTC